The sequence of this TCR beta chain was determined in a study of blood T cell repertoires in COVID-19. Study-level background: The United States, Italy and Spain supplied acute and convalescent COVID-19 samples. PBMCs, B-cell-depleted T cells, or T cells were the source of the cDNA or gDNA that made up the material.

Original processing methods: Estimates of nucleated cell counts were drawn from the amplification of reference gene primers. Only in-frame clones appear in the TCRdb table, and some are missing; sequencing was by immunoSEQ multiplex PCR. V and J calls and clone size follow that table, whereas D and trimming were derived from the DNA. The data show roughly 300,000 clones, about 85% seen once. CDR3 length: 18 residues. Trimming took off 4 bases at V and 0 bases at J, with 23 bases between the two ends. In germline, CDR1 is SGHDT, CDR2 YYEEEE. Assignment of participants to cohorts was predicated upon participant-reported clinical history.

Sequenced sample: PBMCs or T cells enriched from blood (not recorded which). The TCR originated in a woman in her 30s who had recovered from COVID-19. V and J are TRBV5-6 and TRBJ2-7, with a possible D match to TRBD2 (6 bases). CDR3 residues: CASSQAGLRAGSSYEQYF. As DNA, the CDR3 is TGTGCCAGCAGCCAAGCGGGCTTGAGGGCCGGGAGCTCCTACGAGCAGTACTTC. Combining the CDR3 with reference TRBV5-6 and TRBJ2-7 gives the whole variable domain DAGVTQSPTHLIKTRGQQVTLRCSPKSGHDTVSWYQQALGQGPQFIFQYYEEEERQRGNFPDRFSGHQFPNYSSELNVNALLLGDSALYLCASSQAGLRAGSSYEQYFGPGTRLTVT.